These T cell receptor beta chains were read from a single sample in a study of blood T cells in healthy people across ages. TCRdb called the 5' RACE reads again in MiXCR, with one record for every CDR3 protein. The table lists approximately 680,000 distinct CDR3 sequences, approximately 29% of them singletons, with about 16% in the top ten. Sequencing was performed on blood. Every receptor here comes from a woman aged 80 or over in good health. Both conserved end residues are part of each CDR3. The D gene is left open where the match is weak. Rows may omit the clone size; those that give it use once, few, many or a size class.

j_gene,len,d_gene,abundance,v_gene,CDR3aa,CDR3nt
TRBJ1-2,14,TRBD1,few,TRBV2,CASTPQGANYGYTF,TGTGCCAGTACGCCACAGGGGGCAAACTATGGCTACACCTTC
TRBJ2-1,12,-,-,TRBV20-1,CSARGHLGEQFF,TGCAGTGCTAGGGGACACCTCGGGGAGCAGTTCTTC
TRBJ1-1,16,TRBD1,few,TRBV12-5,CASGLVRGLGNTEAFF,TGTGCTAGTGGTTTGGTCAGGGGGCTTGGGAACACTGAAGCTTTCTTT
TRBJ2-1,15,TRBD2,many,TRBV6-2/TRBV6-3,CASRHLLAGRKEQFF,TGTGCCAGCAGGCACCTCCTAGCGGGGCGGAAGGAGCAGTTCTTC
TRBJ2-3,15,-,-,TRBV7-9,CASSLAAGVIDTQYF,TGTGCCAGCAGCTTAGCGGCAGGGGTTATAGATACGCAGTATTTT
TRBJ1-5,16,-,few,TRBV7-9,CASSFGQGPQEQPQHF,TGTGCCAGCAGCTTTGGGCAGGGGCCTCAGGAACAGCCCCAGCATTTT
TRBJ2-7,13,-,many,TRBV3-1,CASSQDLGYEQYF,TGTGCCAGCAGCCAAGATCTGGGCTACGAGCAGTACTTC
TRBJ1-1,14,-,-,TRBV7-9,CASSLVGGAFEAFF,TGTGCCAGCAGCTTAGTCGGGGGAGCCTTTGAAGCTTTCTTT
TRBJ2-3,14,TRBD1,many,TRBV14,CASSRDRVRDTQYF,TGTGCCAGCAGCCGGGACAGGGTCCGGGATACGCAGTATTTT
TRBJ2-1,15,TRBD2,-,TRBV7-2,CASSLRPRTSNAQFF,TGTGCCAGCAGCTTACGCCCTAGGACTAGTAACGCGCAGTTCTTC
TRBJ2-7,14,-,-,TRBV10-3,CAIMAGDSTYEQYF,TGTGCCATCATGGCCGGGGATTCGACCTACGAGCAGTACTTC